This entry lists 21 T cell receptor beta chains sequenced from one sample in a study of a mutant IDH1 vaccine in newly diagnosed glioma. Time point: baseline, week 1 (first vaccination visit). The treatment denotes: pre-vaccination baseline after standard-of-care therapy. Here immunoSEQ multiplex PCR was the method, and the copy in TCRdb shows in-frame clones only, minus some. Of 25,000 to 35,000 clones listed, more than 65% are singletons. The material was PBMCs, obtained from a glioma patient treated with radiotherapy, temozolomide or both. The receptors here all came from a man aged 25-45 years with glioma.

The chain carries TRBV29-1 and TRBJ2-3, with 8 bases fitting TRBD2. Germline V CDR1 and CDR2: SQVTM, ANQGSEA. The CDR3 extends over 15 amino acids. V shed 6 bases and J 8 bases; nucleotides not matched to a gene: 16. The CDR3, as DNA: TGCAGCGTGGTTGGCCCATCGGGAGGGCCGGTTACGCAGTATTTT. Amino acids: CSVVGPSGGPVTQYF.

The gene calls are TRBV27 and TRBJ1-2; possible D gene TRBD1, 5 bases. The V gene's germline CDR1 is MNHEY and CDR2 SMNVEV (reference sequence). This CDR3 contains 13 residues. Trimming cost V 5 bases and J 4 bases, with 11 bases left between them. The CDR3 here is CASSPGTIYGYTF. As DNA, the CDR3 is TGTGCCAGCAGTCCCGGGACTATCTATGGCTACACCTTC.

This chain links TRBV10-3 with TRBJ2-5; D is tentatively TRBD1 or TRBD2 (5 bases each). The germline V gene has CDR1 ENHRY and CDR2 SYGVKD. V lost 7 bases, J lost 2 bases, and 8 bases lay in between. The CDR3 sequence is 12 residues long. The CDR3 nucleotides read TGTGCCATCAAAGGGGAGCAAGAGACCCAGTACTTC. This gives the protein CAIKGEQETQYF.

This clone has a single count. This chain joins TRBV5-6 and TRBJ1-1; TRBD1 might be the D (5 bases). V shed 4 bases and J shed 4 bases, with 14 bases lying between them. Looked up from germline, CDR1 is SGHDT and CDR2 is YYEEEE. CDR3 length equals 14 residues. The CDR3 spells CASSPQTEGTEAFF. CDR3 DNA sequence: TGTGCCAGCAGCCCTCAGACAGAAGGCACTGAAGCTTTCTTT.

The chain is built from TRBV5-5 and TRBJ1-4; 7 nucleotides match TRBD1. CDR3 length equals 15 residues. Germline V lookup: CDR1 SGHKS, CDR2 YYEKEE (reference sequence). After removal of 3 bases from V and 8 bases from J, the junction contained 10 bases not matched to a gene. This CDR3 reads CASSSQGEIREKLFF. The CDR3 DNA sequence: TGTGCCAGCAGCTCGCAGGGGGAGATCAGGGAAAAACTGTTTTTT.

The rearrangement links TRBV5-4 to TRBJ2-3; D is perhaps TRBD1 (5 bases). V dropped 4 bases and J dropped 6 bases, with 15 bases sitting between them. The germline V gene has CDR1 SGHNT and CDR2 YYREEE (reference sequence). The CDR3 is 14 amino acids. The CDR3: CASSNPDTLDTQYF. CDR3 in DNA: TGTGCCAGCAGCAATCCGGACACCCTCGATACGCAGTATTTT. Combining the CDR3 with reference TRBV5-4 and TRBJ2-3 gives the whole variable domain ETGVTQSPTHLIKTRGQQVTLRCSSQSGHNTVSWYQQALGQGPQFIFQYYREEENGRGNFPPRFSGLQFPNYSSELNVNALELDDSALYLCASSNPDTLDTQYFGPGTRLTVL.

This clone was observed once. The V and J genes are TRBV27 and TRBJ1-2; 9 nucleotides line up with TRBD1. J was trimmed by 3 bases and V by 2 bases; bases with no gene match: 10. The CDR3 spans 17 residues. Germline CDR1 MNHEY, CDR2 SMNVEV (reference sequence). CDR3 nucleotides: TGTGCCAGCAGTTTAATAGGACAGGGGCCTTCGGACTATGGCTACACCTTC. Translating gives CASSLIGQGPSDYGYTF.

The chain recombines TRBV5-1 with TRBJ1-1, with TRBD1 identical over 12 bases. CDR1 SGHRS and CDR2 YFSETQ come from the germline V gene. Germline trimming cut 4 bases from V and 4 bases from J; bases unmatched to any gene: 11. This CDR3 spans 17 amino acids. The CDR3 sequence is CASSVRPGQGAGTEAFF. CDR3 bases: TGCGCCAGCAGCGTTAGACCGGGACAGGGGGCAGGCACTGAAGCTTTCTTT.

The chain joins TRBV5-4 to TRBJ2-7, with 7 bases lining up with TRBD1. J lost 1 base, V lost 4 bases, and 2 bases had no gene match. Germline V gene data show CDR1 as SGHNT and CDR2 as YYREEE (reference sequence). The CDR3 runs 13 residues. The DNA of the CDR3 is TGTGCCAGCAGCGGGGGACAGTCCTACGAGCAGTACTTC. Amino acids: CASSGGQSYEQYF.

This chain links TRBV2 with TRBJ2-2, with 7 nucleotides matching TRBD2. CDR1 and CDR2 (germline): SNHLY, FYNNEI. V dropped 0 bases and J dropped 9; count of bases not matched to a gene: 4. There are 14 residues in the CDR3. The CDR3: CASSEARGSRELFF. The CDR3 region has the DNA TGTGCCAGCAGTGAAGCCCGCGGGAGTAGGGAGCTGTTTTTT. The complete variable domain, with remaining parts taken from reference TRBV2 and TRBJ2-2, reads EPEVTQTPSHQVTQMGQEVILRCVPISNHLYFYWYRQILGQKVEFLVSFYNNEISEKSEIFDDQFSVERPDGSNFTLKIRSTKLEDSAMYFCASSEARGSRELFFGEGSRLTVL.

V and J are TRBV27 and TRBJ2-7; no reliable D call. Per germline, CDR1 MNHEY and CDR2 SMNVEV (reference sequence). The germline V and J ends were trimmed by 4 bases and 7 bases, with 17 bases remaining between them. This CDR3 spans 14 amino acids. In DNA form, the CDR3 reads TGTGCCAGCAGTTCGGTCGTCAACGGTTGGGAGCAGTACTTC. Protein sequence: CASSSVVNGWEQYF.

The V gene is TRBV15, the J gene TRBJ1-5; the match to TRBD1 covers 7 bases. V trimming: 0 bases; J trimming: 7 bases; junction bases outside the gene matches: 9. Per the germline V gene, CDR1 is LNHNV and CDR2 is YYDKDF (reference sequence). The CDR3 contains 16 residues. The CDR3 spells CATSRDSKGAHQPQHF. CDR3 coding DNA: TGTGCCACCAGCAGAGATAGCAAGGGGGCACACCAGCCCCAGCATTTT.

J is TRBJ1-6 and V is TRBV2; 7 bases line up with TRBD1. The V gene's germline CDR1 is SNHLY and CDR2 FYNNEI. The CDR3 contains 14 residues. With V trimmed by 8 bases and J by 10 bases, 11 bases remained unmatched. In DNA, the CDR3 is TGTGCCAGCTCGTATTGGCAGGGGGACTCACCCCTCCACTTT. This sequence encodes CASSYWQGDSPLHF.

This rearrangement joins TRBV19 to TRBJ1-3; D is uncertain. CDR3 length equals 15 residues. V dropped 4 bases and J dropped 0 bases, with 10 bases sitting between them. Per germline, CDR1 LNHDA and CDR2 SQIVND (reference sequence). CDR3 in amino acids: CASSKGRSSGNTIYF. The CDR3 DNA reads as TGTGCCAGTAGTAAGGGCAGAAGCTCTGGAAACACCATATATTTT.

The chain employs TRBV2 and TRBJ2-6, with TRBD1 identical over 7 bases. V shed 6 bases and J 2 bases; nucleotides not matched to a gene: 7. CDR1 and CDR2 (germline): SNHLY, FYNNEI. This CDR3 is 16 amino acids long. CDR3 sequence: CASRRGGPPGANVLTF. The CDR3, as DNA: TGTGCCAGCAGGAGAGGGGGCCCTCCTGGGGCCAACGTCCTGACTTTC.

The rearrangement uses TRBV5-5 and TRBJ1-5, with 11 bases aligning to TRBD1. Germline CDR1 is SGHKS and CDR2 is YYEKEE (reference sequence). This CDR3 is built from 15 residues. After removal of 4 bases from V and 1 base from J, the junction contained 1 base not matched to a gene. CDR3: CASSGQGASNQPQHF. The CDR3 DNA reads TGTGCCAGCAGCGGACAGGGGGCGAGCAATCAGCCCCAGCATTTT.

The gene calls are TRBV9 and TRBJ1-1; 7 bases fit TRBD1. Unmatched junction bases numbered 6, after V lost 3 bases and J lost 7 bases. This CDR3 has 13 residues. Germline V gene lookup returns CDR1 SGDLS and CDR2 YYNGEE. CDR3 loop: CASSDGQAIEAFF. CDR3 nucleotide sequence: TGTGCCAGCAGCGATGGACAGGCGATTGAAGCTTTCTTT.

This chain connects TRBV18 to TRBJ1-3; D ambiguous. From germline, CDR1 is KGHSH and CDR2 LQKENI. The V end lost 1 base, the J end lost 2 bases, and 9 bases lay between the germline ends. This CDR3 has 15 residues. The CDR3 is CASSPLSPTGNTIYF. The CDR3 DNA reads TGTGCCAGCTCACCACTCTCGCCCACTGGAAACACCATATATTTT.

The chain joins TRBV7-9 to TRBJ2-1; D perhaps matches TRBD2 (6 bases). The CDR3 is 12 amino acids. Germline CDR1 SEHNR, CDR2 FQNEAQ (reference sequence). V was clipped by 5 bases and J by 7 bases, with 9 bases between them. CDR3 bases: TGTGCCAGCAGCCTTAGCGGTAATGAGCAGTTCTTC. Residues: CASSLSGNEQFF. The full variable domain, with the rest looked up from reference TRBV7-9 and TRBJ2-1, is DTGVSQNPRHKITKRGQNVTFRCDPISEHNRLYWYRQTLGQGPEFLTYFQNEAQLEKSRLLSDRFSAERPKGSFSTLEIQRTEQGDSAMYLCASSLSGNEQFFGPGTRLTVL.

In its sample, this clone was seen once. The chain combines TRBV5-1 with TRBJ2-6, with D tentatively TRBD1 (5 bases). The CDR3 runs 16 residues. CDR1 and CDR2 (germline): SGHRS, YFSETQ. V lost 4 bases and J lost 3, with 14 bases in between. The CDR3 DNA is TGCGCCAGCAGCATACAATCAGGGATTGGGGCCAACGTCCTGACTTTC. This codes for CASSIQSGIGANVLTF.

This clone was counted only a few times. The chain is built from TRBV19 and TRBJ2-5; 11 bases are a match to TRBD1. CDR1 is LNHDA, CDR2 SQIVND, per germline (reference sequence). The CDR3 sequence is 16 residues long. Trimming removed 4 bases from V and 5 bases from J; junction bases left unmatched: 9. The CDR3 region is CASSTTGQGVAETQYF. As DNA, the CDR3 is TGTGCCAGTAGTACGACGGGACAGGGGGTTGCGGAGACCCAGTACTTC.